The present TCR beta chain was sequenced within a study of T-cell memory formation after mild COVID-19. Study information: Clusters were largely donor specific.

The ends lost 6 bases at V and 5 bases at J; junction bases unmatched: 8. There are 15 residues in the CDR3. Findings and caveats of the study: Balance between CD4 and CD8 was seen in clones contracting day 15 to 85, and a CD4+ lean was seen in later expanders. Several responding clones turned up in pre-infection memory, indicating that cross-reactive memory may have taken part.

This clonotype was detected a few times. Its antigen remains unknown. 5'RACE primed at constant segments yielded TCR alpha and TCR beta cDNA libraries bearing sample barcodes and UMIs. MiXCR, applied by TCRdb to the 5' RACE reads, yields one record per CDR3 protein. The sample holds approximately 570,000 distinct CDR3 sequences, more than 15% seen once. This TCR came from an adult woman who had mild COVID-19 (a few samples of this study predate the infection). Cell type and time point are not known. What was sequenced was PBMCs or a T cell subset sorted from them (not recorded which). This chain uses TRBV12-3 or TRBV12-4 with TRBJ2-2; 8 bases fit TRBD1. DNA of the CDR3: TGTGCCAGCAGCTTCAAAAACAGGGGGACCGGGGAGCTGTTTTTT. Translation gives CASSFKNRGTGELFF.